The entry that follows covers one TCR beta chain sequence. Its specificity is unknown. The record originates from a study of cytomegalovirus exposure and HLA in healthy donors. The overall study: The same platform was used for the approximately 110 validation repertoires and the roughly 600 first-cohort repertoires, a later analysis reported.

Findings and limits, study-wide: Rare sequences made up most TCRs, while some public TCRs were found in many donors. The CMV antigen specificity of a few CMV-associated chains was confirmed through in vitro analysis. The authors enumerated some 170 TCR beta chains as linked to cytomegalovirus.

The data were produced by immunoSEQ multiplex PCR, yet TCRdb's version contains in-frame clones alone and is incomplete. Here the sample spans approximately 150,000 clones, about 86% being singletons. The V gene's germline CDR1 is MNHEY and CDR2 SVGAGI. CDR3 length: 13 residues. V shed 6 bases, J shed 8 bases, and the junction held 9 bases outside the gene matches. The rearrangement joins TRBV6-5 to TRBJ1-2; 7 bases line up with TRBD1. The sequencing sample was made of PBMCs. This sequence was found in a woman in her 30s in good health and CMV-seronegative. This CDR3 reads CASRRGRFPGYTF. DNA for the CDR3: TGTGCCAGCAGGAGGGGGCGATTCCCCGGCTACACCTTC.